Shown below are 17 T cell receptor beta chains from a single sample sequenced in a study of human T cells and chemical hapten exposure. TCRdb re-called the 5' RACE reads with MiXCR, one entry per CDR3 protein. The sample holds some 150,000 distinct CDR3 sequences, around 4.1% seen once. Someone pulled total RNA out of unfractionated whole blood. The receptors derive from a female donor in good health.

There are many counts of this clonotype. The chain has TRBV4-1 and TRBJ2-3, with 7 bases that match TRBD2. CDR1 is MGHRA, CDR2 YSYEKL, per germline. Trimming at V came to 0 bases and at J to 7 bases, leaving 7 bases not matched to a gene. The CDR3 sequence is 15 residues long. The CDR3 reads CASSQDTRAGYTQYF. Written as DNA, the CDR3 is TGCGCCAGCAGCCAAGATACGCGAGCGGGGTATACGCAGTATTTT.

This clonotype was found many times. J is TRBJ1-2 and V is TRBV4-1; D might be TRBD1 (6 bases). Germline V lookup: CDR1 MGHRA, CDR2 YSYEKL. Trimming removed 0 bases at V and 6 bases at J, with 11 bases between. This CDR3 has 14 residues. The CDR3 loop is CASSQDQAGDGYTF. In DNA form, the CDR3 reads TGCGCCAGCAGCCAAGATCAGGCAGGGGATGGCTACACCTTC.

This clonotype was seen ten or more times. The rearrangement links TRBV7-2 to TRBJ1-2, with TRBD1 matching over 9 bases. The V gene's germline CDR1 is SGHTA and CDR2 FQGNSA. This CDR3 comprises 15 residues. Germline trimming cut 1 base from V and 2 bases from J; bases unmatched to any gene: 2. CDR3 DNA: TGTGCCAGCAGCTTAGGGGGACAGGGAAACTATGGCTACACCTTC. It specifies CASSLGGQGNYGYTF.

This clonotype was observed many times. The chain combines TRBV6-2 or TRBV6-3 with TRBJ1-6; TRBD1 might be the D (5 bases). The germline CDR1 and CDR2 sequences are MNHEY and SVGEGT. CDR3 length equals 15 residues. Trimming removed 6 bases at V and 7 bases at J, with 16 bases between. In nucleotides, the CDR3 is TGTGCCAGCAGCAACACCCAGGGCTCGAATTCACCCCTCCACTTT. It translates to CASSNTQGSNSPLHF.

This clonotype was seen at least ten times. This chain uses TRBV18 with TRBJ1-1; TRBD1 matches 9 bases. V lost 4 bases and J lost 3; bases outside the gene matches: 6. Germline V gives CDR1 KGHSH, CDR2 LQKENI. The CDR3 has 15 residues. The CDR3 sequence is CASSRGQGSDTEAFF. The CDR3 DNA follows: TGTGCCAGCTCACGAGGACAGGGGTCTGACACTGAAGCTTTCTTT. Full variable domain (outside the CDR3, taken from reference TRBV18 and TRBJ1-1): NAGVMQNPRHLVRRRGQEARLRCSPMKGHSHVYWYRQLPEEGLKFMVYLQKENIIDESGMPKERFSAEFPKEGPSILRIQQVVRGDSAAYFCASSRGQGSDTEAFFGQGTRLTVV.

This clonotype came up many times. The chain couples TRBV20-1 to TRBJ1-2; the D is unclear. The CDR3 has 15 residues. Germline-derived CDR1 and CDR2 are DFQATT and SNEGSKA (reference sequence). Trimming pared 3 bases from V and 4 bases from J, leaving 18 bases between. CDR3 sequence reads: CSASVDAPVRYGYTF. CDR3 in DNA: TGCAGTGCTAGTGTGGACGCTCCTGTCCGCTATGGCTACACCTTC.

The sample holds many counts of this clonotype. The chain links TRBV12-5 to TRBJ1-1, with D possibly matching TRBD1 (5 bases). This CDR3 region has 14 residues. Trimming stripped 6 bases from V and 0 bases from J, with 11 bases between. Germline V lookup: CDR1 LGHNT, CDR2 FRNRAP. The CDR3 protein is CASGTDRLNTEAFF. Here the CDR3 DNA reads TGTGCTAGTGGCACCGACAGACTGAACACTGAAGCTTTCTTT.

This clonotype was observed many times. The chain has TRBV6-4 and TRBJ1-1; 7 positions match TRBD1. V lost 6 bases and J lost 4; bases outside the gene matches: 5. Germline CDR1 MRHNA, CDR2 SNTAGT. The CDR3 totals 13 residues. The CDR3 DNA is TGTGCCAGCAGCGACAGGGAAGGCACTGAAGCTTTCTTT. Translated, it gives CASSDREGTEAFF.

There are many counts of this clonotype. The genes are TRBV6-5 and TRBJ1-2, with 7 bases matching TRBD1. The germline V gene encodes CDR1 MNHEY and CDR2 SVGAGI. The CDR3 contains 16 residues. Trimming took 2 bases from V and 0 from J; bases not matched to a gene: 6. The CDR3 region has the DNA TGTGCCAGCAGTTACCGCACAGGGGACACTAACTATGGCTACACCTTC. This codes for CASSYRTGDTNYGYTF.

This clonotype has ten or more counts. This chain links TRBV7-2 with TRBJ2-3, with TRBD2 identical over 9 bases. The germline V gene encodes CDR1 SGHTA and CDR2 FQGNSA. CDR3 length equals 16 residues. After removal of 5 bases from V and 4 bases from J, the junction contained 10 bases not matched to a gene. CDR3 DNA sequence: TGTGCCAGCAGCACCCTGTTGGCGGGGGGGGCAGATACGCAGTATTTT. Its translation: CASSTLLAGGADTQYF.

This clonotype was seen ten or more times. The V gene is TRBV10-3, the J gene TRBJ1-6; no clear D. With 6 bases removed from V and 0 bases from J, the gap between germline ends came to 3 bases. Germline CDR1 is ENHRY and CDR2 is SYGVKD. The CDR3 runs 13 residues. CDR3 nucleotides: TGTGCCATCAGGGTCTCCTATAATTCACCCCTCCACTTT. Amino acid sequence: CAIRVSYNSPLHF.

This clonotype came up many times. This chain links TRBV4-3 with TRBJ1-2; 7 bases line up with TRBD1. The CDR3 has 17 amino acids. V lost 4 bases, J lost 0 bases, and 11 bases stayed unmatched. CDR1 LGHNA and CDR2 YSLEER come from the germline V gene. The DNA for the CDR3 is TGCGCCAGCAGCCTTTACAGGGGCCGGATAACTAACTATGGCTACACCTTC. The encoded protein is CASSLYRGRITNYGYTF.

The chain combines TRBV25-1 with TRBJ1-1; 10 bases line up with TRBD1. Germline V gives CDR1 MGHDK, CDR2 SYGVNS. The ends lost 4 bases at V and 5 bases at J; junction bases unmatched: 13. This CDR3 has 17 residues. The CDR3 here is CASSASKTGTGVTEAFF. CDR3 DNA sequence: TGTGCCAGCAGTGCCTCTAAGACCGGGACAGGGGTTACTGAAGCTTTCTTT.

This clonotype appeared many times. The V and J genes are TRBV5-6 and TRBJ2-5; TRBD1 aligns across 8 bases. Germline V gives CDR1 SGHDT, CDR2 YYEEEE. This CDR3 comprises 16 residues. V was pared by 1 base and J by 2 bases, with 7 bases of the junction left unmatched. CDR3 bases: TGTGCCAGCAGCTTGCGTGGACAGGGCCCTCAAGAGACCCAGTACTTC. This sequence encodes CASSLRGQGPQETQYF.

This clonotype was seen many times. CDR3 region: CASSQDLDGGRGLAKNIQYF. The CDR3, as DNA: TGTGCCAGCAGCCAAGATCTAGACGGGGGCCGTGGGTTGGCCAAAAACATTCAGTACTTC. The rearrangement links TRBV4-2 to TRBJ2-4, with D perhaps given as TRBD1 or TRBD2 (6 bases each). Germline V gene sequence: CDR1 LGHNA, CDR2 YNFKEQ. The V end lost 0 bases, the J end lost 1 base, and 22 bases lay between the germline ends. The length of the CDR3 is 20 residues.

This clonotype was seen repeatedly, ten times or more. This chain links TRBV7-2 with TRBJ2-3, with D perhaps TRBD2 (6 bases). The CDR3 spans 17 residues. Germline V gene sequence: CDR1 SGHTA, CDR2 FQGNSA. V was cut by 2 bases and J by 2 bases, with 17 bases left in between. The CDR3 is CASSLWGYRGYTDTQYF. The CDR3 bases are TGTGCCAGCAGCTTATGGGGCTATCGGGGGTACACAGATACGCAGTATTTT.

The sample holds many counts of this clonotype. This chain uses TRBV12-5 with TRBJ2-1; D is undetermined. Trimming cost V 0 bases and J 1 base, with 10 bases left between them. In germline, CDR1 is LGHNT, CDR2 FRNRAP. The CDR3 loop spans 16 amino acids. The CDR3 DNA is TGTGCTAGTGGTTTGGTGGGGTTAGTATCCTACAATGAGCAGTTCTTC. Its protein is CASGLVGLVSYNEQFF.